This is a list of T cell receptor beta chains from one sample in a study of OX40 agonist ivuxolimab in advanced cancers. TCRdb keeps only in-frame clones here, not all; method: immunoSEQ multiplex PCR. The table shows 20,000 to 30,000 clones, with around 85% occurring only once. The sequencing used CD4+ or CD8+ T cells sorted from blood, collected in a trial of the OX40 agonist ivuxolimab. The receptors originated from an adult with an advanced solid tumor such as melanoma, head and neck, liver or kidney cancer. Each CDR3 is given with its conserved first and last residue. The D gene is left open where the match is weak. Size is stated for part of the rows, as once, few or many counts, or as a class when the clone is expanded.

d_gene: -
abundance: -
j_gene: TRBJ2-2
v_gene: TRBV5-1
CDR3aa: CASSVDSSNTGELFF
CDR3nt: TGCGCCAGCAGCGTCGACAGTTCGAACACCGGGGAGCTGTTTTTT

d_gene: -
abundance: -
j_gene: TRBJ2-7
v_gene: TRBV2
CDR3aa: CASSTSSYEQYF
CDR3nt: TGTGCCAGCAGCACCAGCTCCTACGAGCAGTACTTC

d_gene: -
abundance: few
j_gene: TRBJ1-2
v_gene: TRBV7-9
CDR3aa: CASSPTGYGYTF
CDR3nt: TGTGCCAGCAGCCCCACGGGGTATGGCTACACCTTC

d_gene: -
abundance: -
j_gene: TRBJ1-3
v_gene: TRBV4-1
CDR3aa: CASSQDIPETGNTIYF
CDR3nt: TGCGCCAGCAGCCAAGATATCCCCGAGACTGGAAACACCATATATTTT

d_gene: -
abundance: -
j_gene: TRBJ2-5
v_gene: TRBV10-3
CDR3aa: CAIRDGLRETQYF
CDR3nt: TGTGCCATCAGGGACGGTCTAAGAGAGACCCAGTACTTC

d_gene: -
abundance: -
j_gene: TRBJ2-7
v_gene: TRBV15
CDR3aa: CATSREGGGYEQYF
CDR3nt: TGTGCCACCAGCAGAGAAGGAGGGGGGTACGAGCAGTACTTC

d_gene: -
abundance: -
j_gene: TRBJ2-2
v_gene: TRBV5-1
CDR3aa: CASTPGSGQTGELFF
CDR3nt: TGCGCCAGCACCCCTGGGTCCGGCCAAACCGGGGAGCTGTTTTTT

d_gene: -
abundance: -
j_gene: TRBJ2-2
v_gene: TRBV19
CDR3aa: CASSPRANTGELFF
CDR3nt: TGTGCCAGTAGTCCTAGGGCGAACACCGGGGAGCTGTTTTTT

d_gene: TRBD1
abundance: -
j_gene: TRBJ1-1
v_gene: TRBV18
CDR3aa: CASSPQIAGGNTEAFF
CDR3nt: TGTGCCAGCTCACCACAAATCGCAGGGGGGAACACTGAAGCTTTCTTT

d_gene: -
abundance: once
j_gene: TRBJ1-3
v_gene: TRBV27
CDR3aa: CASRPTQGSGNTIYF
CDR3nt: TGTGCCAGCAGACCTACACAGGGCTCTGGAAACACCATATATTTT

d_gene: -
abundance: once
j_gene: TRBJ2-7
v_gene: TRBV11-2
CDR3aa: CASSHGRGSSYEQYF
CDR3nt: TGTGCCAGCAGCCACGGAAGAGGGAGCTCCTACGAGCAGTACTTC

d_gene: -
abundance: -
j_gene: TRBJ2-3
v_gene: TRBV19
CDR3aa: CASSIGGWGTDTQYF
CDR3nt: TGTGCCAGTAGTATAGGTGGGTGGGGCACAGATACGCAGTATTTT

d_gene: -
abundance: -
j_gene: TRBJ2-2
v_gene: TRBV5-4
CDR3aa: CASSWRTLLNTGELFF
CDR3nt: TGTGCCAGCAGCTGGAGGACGCTCCTGAACACCGGGGAGCTGTTTTTT

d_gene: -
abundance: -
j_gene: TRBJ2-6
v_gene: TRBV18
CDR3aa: CASSPTTASGANVLTF
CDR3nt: TGTGCCAGCTCACCAACGACAGCCTCTGGGGCCAACGTCCTGACTTTC

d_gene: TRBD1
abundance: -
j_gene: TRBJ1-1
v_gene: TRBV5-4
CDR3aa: CASSGGTGGGLGTEAFF
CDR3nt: TGTGCCAGCAGCGGAGGGACAGGGGGCGGATTGGGAACTGAAGCTTTCTTT

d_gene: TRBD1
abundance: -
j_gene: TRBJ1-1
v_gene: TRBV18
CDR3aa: CASSLGQGSTEAFF
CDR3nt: TGTGCCAGCTCCCTGGGACAGGGTAGCACTGAAGCTTTCTTT

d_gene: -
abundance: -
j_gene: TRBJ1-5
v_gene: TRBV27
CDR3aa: CASSLGPNQPQHF
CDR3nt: TGTGCCAGCAGTTTAGGGCCGAATCAGCCCCAGCATTTT

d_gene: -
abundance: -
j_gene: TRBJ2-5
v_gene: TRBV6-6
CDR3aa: CASSYLRETQYF
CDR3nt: TGTGCCAGCAGTTACTTGCGGGAGACCCAGTACTTC

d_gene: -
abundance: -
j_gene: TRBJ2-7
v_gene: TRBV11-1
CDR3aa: CASSLGGPTNEQYF
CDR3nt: TGTGCCAGCAGCTTAGGAGGTCCAACCAACGAGCAGTACTTC

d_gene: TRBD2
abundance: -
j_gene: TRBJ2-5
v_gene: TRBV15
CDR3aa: CATRSPKREGPQAAGTQYF
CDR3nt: TGTGCCACCAGAAGCCCGAAACGGGAGGGCCCTCAGGCGGCAGGGACCCAGTACTTC

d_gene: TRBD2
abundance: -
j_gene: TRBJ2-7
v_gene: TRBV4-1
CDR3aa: CASSQGLAGGYEQYF
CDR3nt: TGCGCCAGCAGCCAAGGTTTAGCGGGAGGCTACGAGCAGTACTTC

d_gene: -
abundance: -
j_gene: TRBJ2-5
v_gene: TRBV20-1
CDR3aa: CSARPQETQYF
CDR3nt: TGCAGTGCTAGACCACAAGAGACCCAGTACTTC

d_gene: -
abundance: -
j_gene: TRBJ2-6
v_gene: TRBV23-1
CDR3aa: CASSQQSSGANVLTF
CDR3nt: TGCGCCAGCAGCCAACAGAGCTCTGGGGCCAACGTCCTGACTTTC

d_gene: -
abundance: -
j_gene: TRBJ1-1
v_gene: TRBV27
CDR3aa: CASSLAPKGNTEAFF
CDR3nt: TGTGCCAGCAGTTTAGCTCCCAAGGGGAACACTGAAGCTTTCTTT

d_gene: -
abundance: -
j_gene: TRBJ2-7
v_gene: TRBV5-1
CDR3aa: CASSFLSGPAYEQYF
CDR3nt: TGCGCCAGCAGCTTCCTATCTGGGCCCGCCTACGAGCAGTACTTC

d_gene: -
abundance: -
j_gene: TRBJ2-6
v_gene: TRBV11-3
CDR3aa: CASSQGTGGANVLTF
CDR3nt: TGTGCCAGCAGCCAGGGTACGGGCGGGGCCAACGTCCTGACTTTC

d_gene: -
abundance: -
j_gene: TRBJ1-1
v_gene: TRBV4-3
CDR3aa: CASSQGSMNTEAFF
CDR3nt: TGCGCCAGCAGCCAAGGATCCATGAACACTGAAGCTTTCTTT

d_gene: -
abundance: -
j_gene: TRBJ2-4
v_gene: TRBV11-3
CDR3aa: CASSGAALAKNIQYF
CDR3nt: TGTGCCAGCAGCGGAGCGGCACTAGCCAAAAACATTCAGTACTTC

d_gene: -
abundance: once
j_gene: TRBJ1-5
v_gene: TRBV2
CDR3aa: CASSGRLSNQPQHF
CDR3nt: TGTGCCAGCAGCGGGCGGCTGAGCAATCAGCCCCAGCATTTT

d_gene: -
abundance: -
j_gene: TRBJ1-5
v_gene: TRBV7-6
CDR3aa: CASSRLASQKGNQPQHF
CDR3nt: TGTGCCAGCAGCCGTCTCGCGTCACAGAAAGGCAATCAGCCCCAGCATTTT

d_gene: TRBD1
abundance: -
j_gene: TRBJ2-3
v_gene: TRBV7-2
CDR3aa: CASSLDTGGGTDTQYF
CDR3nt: TGTGCCAGCAGCTTAGATACAGGGGGTGGCACAGATACGCAGTATTTT

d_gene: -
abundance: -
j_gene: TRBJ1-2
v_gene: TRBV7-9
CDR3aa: CASGGMRVNGYTF
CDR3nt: TGTGCCAGCGGAGGAATGAGGGTAAATGGCTACACCTTC

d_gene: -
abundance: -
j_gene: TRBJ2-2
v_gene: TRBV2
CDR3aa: CASTWQADQGLGVFF
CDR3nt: TGTGCCAGCACCTGGCAAGCGGACCAGGGATTGGGGGTGTTTTTT

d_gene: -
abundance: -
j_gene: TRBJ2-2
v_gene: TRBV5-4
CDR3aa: CASSRSPGELFF
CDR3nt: TGTGCCAGCAGCCGTAGCCCCGGGGAGCTGTTTTTT

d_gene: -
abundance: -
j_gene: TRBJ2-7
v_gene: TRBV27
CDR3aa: CASRAGTASSYEQYF
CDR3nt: TGTGCCAGCAGGGCCGGGACGGCAAGCTCCTACGAGCAGTACTTC

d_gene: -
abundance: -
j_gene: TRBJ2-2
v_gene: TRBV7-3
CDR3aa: CASSLSLTGELFF
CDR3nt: TGTGCCAGCAGCTTGTCGCTCACCGGGGAGCTGTTTTTT

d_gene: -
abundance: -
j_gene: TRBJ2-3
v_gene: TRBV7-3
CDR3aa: CASSLGSSTDTQYF
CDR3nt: TGTGCCAGCAGCTTAGGGTCCAGCACAGATACGCAGTATTTT

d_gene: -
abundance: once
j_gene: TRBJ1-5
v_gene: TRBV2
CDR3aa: CASSRDSNQPQHF
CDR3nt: TGTGCCAGCAGTCGGGACAGCAATCAGCCCCAGCATTTT

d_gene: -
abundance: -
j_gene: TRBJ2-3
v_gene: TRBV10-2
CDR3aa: CASSPTQPSTDTQYF
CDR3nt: TGCGCCAGCAGTCCGACCCAACCTAGCACAGATACGCAGTATTTT

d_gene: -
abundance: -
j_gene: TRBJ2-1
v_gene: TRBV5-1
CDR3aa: CASSFYTGPYNEQFF
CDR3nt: TGCGCCAGCAGCTTCTACACGGGGCCCTACAATGAGCAGTTCTTC

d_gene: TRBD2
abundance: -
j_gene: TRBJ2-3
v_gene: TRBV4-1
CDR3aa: CASSPGLAASTDTQYF
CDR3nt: TGCGCCAGCAGCCCGGGACTAGCGGCGAGCACAGATACGCAGTATTTT

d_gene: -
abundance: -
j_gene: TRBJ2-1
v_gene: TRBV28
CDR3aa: CASGSDFEQFF
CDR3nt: TGTGCCAGCGGGAGCGACTTTGAGCAGTTCTTC

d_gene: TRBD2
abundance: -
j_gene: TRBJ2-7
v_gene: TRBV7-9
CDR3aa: CASSLVAGVQEQYF
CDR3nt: TGTGCCAGCAGCTTAGTTGCGGGAGTTCAGGAGCAGTACTTC

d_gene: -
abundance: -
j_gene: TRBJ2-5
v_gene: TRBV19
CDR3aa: CASSTAGGTQETQYF
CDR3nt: TGTGCCAGTAGTACCGCAGGGGGGACCCAAGAGACCCAGTACTTC